These 24 T cell receptor beta chains share one sample of origin, sequenced in a study of a mutant IDH1 vaccine in newly diagnosed glioma. Time point in this sample: baseline, week 1 (first vaccination visit). Sample treatment: pre-vaccination baseline after standard-of-care therapy. Profiling relied on immunoSEQ multiplex PCR, and the TCRdb table lists in-frame clones only, not all of them. The profile shows about 69,000 clones, 80% to 90% of them singletons. The sequencing used PBMCs, collected from a glioma patient treated with radiotherapy, temozolomide or both. These receptors came from a man aged 30 to 39 with glioma.

The CDR3: CASSLDVAGFPSTDTQYF. The CDR3 DNA follows: TGTGCCAGCAGCTTGGATGTCGCGGGGTTTCCTAGCACAGATACGCAGTATTTT. J is TRBJ2-3 and V is TRBV5-6; tentative D call: TRBD2 (6 bases). The CDR3 is 18 amino acids. Trimming took 0 bases from V and 0 from J, leaving 17 bases between them. Germline V lookup: CDR1 SGHDT, CDR2 YYEEEE.

The rearrangement uses TRBV6-6 and TRBJ2-4; a weak D match, TRBD1 (5 bases). Trimming cost V 6 bases and J 11 bases, with 23 bases left between them. The CDR3 spans 15 residues. CDR1 is MNHNY, CDR2 SVGAGI, per germline (reference sequence). For the CDR3, the DNA is TGTGCCAGCAGCGACCTCCGAGACACCCAAGGGGTTCAGTACTTC. As protein: CASSDLRDTQGVQYF.

In DNA form, the CDR3 reads TGTGCCTATAAACTCTGGACAAGTAATGAAAAACTGTTTTTT. Protein product: CAYKLWTSNEKLFF. V and J are TRBV30 and TRBJ1-4, with D perhaps matching TRBD1 (5 bases). The CDR3 consists of 14 residues. CDR1 is GTSNPN and CDR2 is SVGIG in the germline V gene (reference sequence). The germline V and J ends were trimmed by 7 bases and 4 bases, with 16 bases remaining between them.

Note on this clone: The junction shows a germline mismatch at one end, possibly a read error. Here the CDR3 reads CSVAEGDRTEASF. The CDR3 DNA reads TGCAGCGTTGCCGAGGGGGATCGCACTGAAGCTTCCTTT. The chain links TRBV29-1 to TRBJ1-1; tentatively, D is TRBD1 (6 bases). CDR1 and CDR2 from the germline V gene are SQVTM and ANQGSEA. The CDR3 is 13 residues long.

This rearrangement joins TRBV5-8 to TRBJ2-7, with unresolved D. Between the trimmed V and J ends, which lost 2 bases and 3 bases, there was a span of 12 bases. CDR1 and CDR2 from the germline V gene are SGHTS and YDEGEE. The CDR3 extends over 14 amino acids. The CDR3 spells CASSLMGLSYEQYF. For the CDR3, the DNA is TGTGCCAGCAGCTTAATGGGATTGAGCTACGAGCAGTACTTC.

V usage is TRBV19 and J usage is TRBJ2-7; possible D gene TRBD2, 6 bases. Trimming pared 5 bases from V and 6 bases from J, leaving 8 bases between. The germline V gene encodes CDR1 LNHDA and CDR2 SQIVND (reference sequence). The CDR3 runs to 11 residues. CDR3 DNA: TGTGCCAGTAGTGGGGGGTCCGAGCAGTACTTC. Translation: CASSGGSEQYF.

With regard to this clone: Other DNA sequences from this sample encode an identical CDR3 as well. The V and J genes are TRBV19 and TRBJ1-4; a weak D match, TRBD1 (5 bases). Germline CDR1 is LNHDA and CDR2 is SQIVND (reference sequence). Trimming took 3 bases from V and 7 from J, leaving 12 bases between them. This CDR3 has 14 residues. The CDR3 bases are TGTGCCAGTAGTATCCAGGGTCTGGGTGAAAAACTGTTTTTT. It translates to CASSIQGLGEKLFF.

The CDR3 region is CASSLGGQGITEAFF. In DNA, the CDR3 is TGTGCCAGCAGCTTAGGGGGACAGGGGATCACTGAAGCTTTCTTT. The gene calls are TRBV7-8 and TRBJ1-1; 10 nucleotides agree with TRBD1. CDR3 length: 15 amino acids. Germline V lookup: CDR1 SGHVS, CDR2 FQNEAQ. V dropped 1 base and J dropped 4; count of bases not matched to a gene: 3.

J is TRBJ2-2 and V is TRBV9; 9 positions agree with TRBD1. V lost 5 bases and J lost 5; bases outside the gene matches: 1. There are 13 residues in the CDR3. The germline V gene has CDR1 SGDLS and CDR2 YYNGEE. The CDR3 nucleotides read TGTGCCAGCAGACAGGGGGCTACCGGGGAGCTGTTTTTT. Translating gives CASRQGATGELFF.

The chain combines TRBV5-4 with TRBJ1-2; no definite D call. The CDR3 runs 17 residues. The V end lost 4 bases, the J end lost 1 base, and 20 bases lay between the germline ends. Germline assignment: CDR1 SGHNT and CDR2 YYREEE (reference sequence). CDR3 nucleotides: TGTGCCAGCAGCGACCCGATGCAGGCTAAACTTAACTATGGCTACACCTTC. It encodes CASSDPMQAKLNYGYTF.

The chain has TRBV28 and TRBJ1-5; the D is unclear. Deletions cut 8 bases from V and 1 base from J, with 9 bases between. The CDR3 is 13 amino acids. The germline gives CDR1 MDHEN, CDR2 SYDVKM. The CDR3 protein is CASAVVSNQPQHF. CDR3 in DNA: TGTGCCAGCGCAGTGGTGAGCAATCAGCCCCAGCATTTT.

This clone appeared once. DNA of the CDR3: TGTGCCAGCAGCTTGGGGGACACCTCCTACGAGCAGTACTTC. Its translation is CASSLGDTSYEQYF. The rearrangement links TRBV6-5 to TRBJ2-7; TRBD1 is a possible D gene (6 bases). V was trimmed by 6 bases and J by 0 bases, leaving 12 bases between them. Germline CDR1 reads MNHEY; CDR2 reads SVGAGI. The CDR3 is 14 amino acids.

As DNA, the CDR3 is TGCGCCAGCAGCCCGGACGGACACCTGAACACTGAAGCTTTCTTT. This gives the protein CASSPDGHLNTEAFF. The chain couples TRBV5-1 to TRBJ1-1; perhaps TRBD1 as D (5 bases). Germline-derived CDR1 and CDR2 are SGHRS and YFSETQ. The CDR3 consists of 15 residues. The germline V and J ends were trimmed by 4 bases and 0 bases, with 13 bases remaining between them.

This chain joins TRBV4-1 and TRBJ1-2; unclear D gene. The CDR3 has 12 residues. The V end was cut by 3 bases, the J end by 4 bases, with 6 bases between. Germline V gene lookup returns CDR1 MGHRA and CDR2 YSYEKL. CDR3 loop: CASSHAIYGYTF. The CDR3 DNA reads as TGCGCCAGCAGCCATGCCATCTATGGCTACACCTTC.

The chain links TRBV18 to TRBJ1-6; unclear D gene. Trimming took off 3 bases at V and 3 bases at J, with 12 bases between the two ends. This CDR3 has 16 residues. Germline CDR1 reads KGHSH; CDR2 reads LQKENI. The CDR3 sequence: CASSPARRDYNSPLHF. CDR3 sequence (DNA): TGTGCCAGCTCACCTGCTCGACGGGACTATAATTCACCCCTCCACTTT.

Within the sample, this clone is medium-sized. This chain uses TRBV5-1 with TRBJ1-5; unclear D gene. The germline V gene has CDR1 SGHRS and CDR2 YFSETQ. V was trimmed by 0 bases and J by 6 bases, leaving 7 bases between them. The length of the CDR3 is 13 residues. The CDR3 DNA sequence: TGCGCCAGCAGCTTGGTAGAGGGTCAGCCCCAGCATTTT. Translating it yields CASSLVEGQPQHF. The full variable domain, with the rest looked up from reference TRBV5-1 and TRBJ1-5, is KAGVTQTPRYLIKTRGQQVTLSCSPISGHRSVSWYQQTPGQGLQFLFEYFSETQRNKGNFPGRFSGRQFSNSRSEMNVSTLELGDSALYLCASSLVEGQPQHFGDGTRLSIL.

This chain connects TRBV4-2 to TRBJ1-1; the D is unclear. The CDR3 has 15 amino acids. The germline CDR1 and CDR2 sequences are LGHNA and YNFKEQ. The V end lost 1 base, the J end lost 1 base, and 10 bases lay between the germline ends. CDR3 DNA: TGTGCCAGCAGCCAAGTAGCGACGGCGAACACTGAAGCTTTCTTT. It codes for CASSQVATANTEAFF.

V is TRBV14 and J is TRBJ2-1; D is possibly TRBD1 or TRBD2 (6 bases each). With 1 base removed from V and 12 bases from J, the gap between germline ends came to 16 bases. CDR3 length: 14 residues. Germline V gene data show CDR1 as SGHDN and CDR2 as FVKESK. This CDR3 reads CASSQGGAPIRQFF. DNA of the CDR3: TGTGCCAGCAGCCAAGGGGGGGCGCCGATTCGGCAGTTCTTC.

The gene calls are TRBV29-1 and TRBJ2-3; 8 positions agree with TRBD2. The CDR3 loop spans 14 amino acids. Looked up from germline, CDR1 is SQVTM and CDR2 is ANQGSEA. With 7 bases clipped from V and 2 bases from J, the junction kept 8 bases outside the gene matches. The CDR3 sequence is CSASGGVITDTQYF. The DNA for the CDR3 is TGCAGCGCCTCCGGGGGGGTTATCACAGATACGCAGTATTTT.

The CDR3 loop reads CASSPSQTKTYEQYF. The CDR3 bases are TGTGCCAGCAGCCCATCGCAGACAAAGACCTACGAGCAGTACTTC. V usage is TRBV5-4 and J usage is TRBJ2-7; D gene uncertain. Trimming removed 4 bases from V and 2 bases from J, with 16 bases in between. The germline CDR1 and CDR2 sequences are SGHNT and YYREEE (reference sequence). The CDR3 is 15 amino acids.

The gene calls are TRBV5-1 and TRBJ1-2; D is possibly TRBD1 (6 bases). The CDR3 runs to 13 residues. Germline values: CDR1 SGHRS, CDR2 YFSETQ. Trimming shortened V by 3 bases and J by 7 bases, and 13 bases separated the two germline ends. The CDR3 sequence is CASSSNRQAGYTF. The CDR3 coding sequence is TGCGCCAGCAGCTCTAATAGACAGGCTGGCTACACCTTC. The full variable domain, rest sourced from reference TRBV5-1 and TRBJ1-2, is KAGVTQTPRYLIKTRGQQVTLSCSPISGHRSVSWYQQTPGQGLQFLFEYFSETQRNKGNFPGRFSGRQFSNSRSEMNVSTLELGDSALYLCASSSNRQAGYTFGSGTRLTVV.

This chain links TRBV14 with TRBJ1-6, with D possibly matching TRBD1 (5 bases). Germline V gene sequence: CDR1 SGHDN, CDR2 FVKESK. CDR3 size: 16 residues. Trimming took 4 bases from V and 6 from J, leaving 16 bases between them. CDR3 region: CASSPLRRDPNSPLHF. The CDR3 bases are TGTGCCAGCAGCCCGTTACGGCGGGACCCTAATTCACCCCTCCACTTT.

The J gene is TRBJ1-1, the V gene TRBV7-2; no firm D call. V lost 5 bases and J lost 0, with 10 bases in between. Germline CDR1 and CDR2: SGHTA and FQGNSA. The CDR3 length is 14 residues. The CDR3 DNA reads as TGTGCCAGCAGCCCCCTCGGAATGAACACTGAAGCTTTCTTT. Its translation: CASSPLGMNTEAFF.

The genes are TRBV9 and TRBJ2-3; 11 bases line up with TRBD2. Germline assignment: CDR1 SGDLS and CDR2 YYNGEE. The CDR3 is made up of 17 amino acids. Unmatched junction bases numbered 5, after V lost 0 bases and J lost 2 bases. CDR3 sequence reads: CASSVASGGPFTDTQYF. The CDR3 DNA is TGTGCCAGCAGCGTAGCTAGCGGGGGGCCCTTCACAGATACGCAGTATTTT.